This TCR beta chain appears in the sequencing data of a study of beta chain features in type 1 diabetes. Study in general: Examination spanned about 110 million sorted cells from all samples.

The CDR3 sequence is 14 residues long. V was trimmed by 2 bases and J by 1 base, leaving 9 bases between them. CDR1 and CDR2 (germline): LNHDA, SQIVND (reference sequence). Broader study findings: Patients' naive, central memory and regulatory TCRB repertoires appeared more alike than those of healthy donors. PCR might show a preference for shorter templates, equally across patients and controls.

Sequenced material consisted of expressed TCRB transcripts (all of the isolated RNA was reverse transcribed). Naive, central memory and regulatory T cell samples averaged around 3.5 million immunoSEQ reads each. Sequencing used immunoSEQ multiplex PCR; TCRdb keeps in-frame clones, though not all of them. The repertoire has 860,000 or so clones, 15% to 20% of them found once; the top ten carry 0.02% to 0.025%. In the case of this clone: The antigen is undetermined.

Sequencing was performed on naive CD4+ T cells from blood. The V and J genes are TRBV19 and TRBJ2-7; D is uncertain. The origin of this receptor is a woman aged 18-29 years in good health. CDR3 nucleotides: TGTGCCAGTAGTATAACCAGCGAGTCCTACGAGCAGTACTTC. Protein: CASSITSESYEQYF.